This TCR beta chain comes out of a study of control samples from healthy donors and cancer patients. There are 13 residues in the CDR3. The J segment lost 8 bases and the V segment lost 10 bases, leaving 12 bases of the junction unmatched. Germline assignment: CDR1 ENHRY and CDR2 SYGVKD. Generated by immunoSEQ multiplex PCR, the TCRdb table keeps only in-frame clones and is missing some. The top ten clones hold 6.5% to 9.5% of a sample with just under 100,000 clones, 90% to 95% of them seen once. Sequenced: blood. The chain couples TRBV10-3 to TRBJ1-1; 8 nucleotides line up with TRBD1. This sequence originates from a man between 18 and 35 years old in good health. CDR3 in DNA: TGTGCCACCCTGGACAGGGCGGAGGAAGAAGCTTTCTTT. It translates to CATLDRAEEEAFF.